One and the same sample provided the 29 T cell receptor beta chains below, sequenced in a study of T cell responses to AZD1222 COVID-19 vaccine (dated by TCRdb to the early 2020s). The time point label corresponds to: about 28 days (+/-7) after the second vaccine dose. Receptors were amplified or captured by the immunoSEQ multiplex PCR assay. TCRdb mirrors the immuneACCESS table, restricted to in-frame sequences. Some clones are absent from its copies; in checked studies, under half trace to an unresolved V gene, and the reason for the others is unknown. Within this sample are under 200,000 clones, with 70% to 90% of them counted one time only. The biggest ten clones account for around 0.99% of the sample. The sample in question was peripheral blood, obtained 28 days after the second AZD1222 dose. The receptors were sampled from an adult who received the AZD1222 COVID-19 vaccine.

The chain uses TRBV5-1 and TRBJ2-2, with 7 bases that match TRBD2. Germline V CDR1 and CDR2: SGHRS, YFSETQ. V shed 4 bases, J shed 6 bases, and the junction held 9 bases outside the gene matches. This CDR3 contains 15 residues. Here the CDR3 reads CASSPSGSEAGELFF. CDR3 nucleotide sequence: TGCGCCAGCAGCCCTAGCGGCTCAGAGGCCGGGGAGCTGTTTTTT. Based on the CDR3 plus reference TRBV5-1 and TRBJ2-2, the full variable domain is KAGVTQTPRYLIKTRGQQVTLSCSPISGHRSVSWYQQTPGQGLQFLFEYFSETQRNKGNFPGRFSGRQFSNSRSEMNVSTLELGDSALYLCASSPSGSEAGELFFGEGSRLTVL.

This chain links TRBV7-8 with TRBJ1-1, with 8 bases identical to TRBD1. The length of the CDR3 is 14 residues. CDR1 SGHVS and CDR2 FQNEAQ come from the germline V gene. V shed 4 bases and J 0 bases; nucleotides not matched to a gene: 1. This CDR3 is CASSSGQVNTEAFF. CDR3 bases: TGTGCCAGCAGCTCGGGACAGGTGAACACTGAAGCTTTCTTT.

The chain combines TRBV5-5 with TRBJ1-2; D remains ambiguous. The V end lost 5 bases, the J end lost 3 bases, and 11 bases lay between the germline ends. Germline CDR1 and CDR2: SGHKS and YYEKEE (reference sequence). The CDR3 length is 13 residues. CDR3 bases: TGTGCCAGCAGGGTGGCGTCAGACTATGGCTACACCTTC. Protein product: CASRVASDYGYTF.

The genes are TRBV6-1 and TRBJ1-6; TRBD1 aligns across 9 bases. J gave up 7 bases and V 2 bases, and 6 bases lay outside the gene matches. Germline lookup yields CDR1 MNHNS and CDR2 SASEGT. The CDR3 spans 16 residues. This CDR3 is CASSELRGQGNSPLHF. CDR3 in DNA: TGTGCCAGCAGTGAATTAAGAGGACAGGGGAATTCACCCCTCCACTTT.

The chain links TRBV27 to TRBJ1-1; 8 nucleotides agree with TRBD1. With V trimmed by 6 bases and J by 0 bases, 6 bases remained unmatched. Germline lookup yields CDR1 MNHEY and CDR2 SMNVEV (reference sequence). The CDR3 has 15 residues. Written as DNA, the CDR3 is TGTGCCAGCAGGCATGGGGACAGGATGAACACTGAAGCTTTCTTT. It is translated as CASRHGDRMNTEAFF.

This clone has only one observation. The chain carries TRBV7-2 and TRBJ2-3; 8 bases line up with TRBD2. The CDR3 has 15 amino acids. Germline CDR1 is SGHTA and CDR2 is FQGNSA. V shed 0 bases and J 6 bases; nucleotides not matched to a gene: 5. For the CDR3, the DNA is TGTGCCAGCAGCTTAGCGCCGGGGGGGGGTGATACGCAGTATTTT. As protein: CASSLAPGGGDTQYF.

The genes are TRBV30 and TRBJ1-2; D possibly corresponds to TRBD1 (6 bases). The V end lost 4 bases, the J end lost 7 bases, and 19 bases lay between the germline ends. This CDR3 is built from 14 residues. Germline V gene data show CDR1 as GTSNPN and CDR2 as SVGIG (reference sequence). This CDR3 reads CAWIPDSSLGGYTF. CDR3 DNA sequence: TGTGCCTGGATCCCGGACAGCTCCCTGGGTGGCTACACCTTC. The whole variable domain, filled in from reference TRBV30 and TRBJ1-2, reads SQTIHQWPATLVQPVGSPLSLECTVEGTSNPNLYWYRQAAGRGLQLLFYSVGIGQISSEVPQNLSASRPQDRQFILSSKKLLLSDSGFYLCAWIPDSSLGGYTFGSGTRLTVV.

The chain couples TRBV5-4 to TRBJ1-1; perhaps TRBD1 as D (5 bases). Trimming pared 5 bases from V and 1 base from J, leaving 9 bases between. The germline V gene encodes CDR1 SGHNT and CDR2 YYREEE (reference sequence). The CDR3 extends over 13 amino acids. In nucleotides, the CDR3 is TGTGCCAGCAGGGGGACGGAGAACACTGAAGCTTTCTTT. The encoded protein is CASRGTENTEAFF. The variable domain in full, completed from reference TRBV5-4 and TRBJ1-1, reads ETGVTQSPTHLIKTRGQQVTLRCSSQSGHNTVSWYQQALGQGPQFIFQYYREEENGRGNFPPRFSGLQFPNYSSELNVNALELDDSALYLCASRGTENTEAFFGQGTRLTVV.

J is TRBJ2-7 and V is TRBV9; D perhaps matches TRBD2 (7 bases). V was clipped by 0 bases and J by 6 bases, with 19 bases between them. This CDR3 is 16 amino acids long. Germline-derived CDR1 and CDR2 are SGDLS and YYNGEE. DNA of the CDR3: TGTGCCAGCAGCGTAGATTTCGGGGGGATGGGGGCCGAGCAGTACTTC. Amino acids: CASSVDFGGMGAEQYF.

This clone was seen more than once but under ten times. V usage is TRBV25-1 and J usage is TRBJ1-4, with TRBD1 matching over 7 bases. Germline V gene data show CDR1 as MGHDK and CDR2 as SYGVNS. The CDR3 runs to 15 residues. V trimming: 4 bases; J trimming: 7 bases; junction bases outside the gene matches: 9. The DNA for the CDR3 is TGTGCCAGCAGTGTCCCAGGGACAGTCGGTGAAAAACTGTTTTTT. Translation gives CASSVPGTVGEKLFF.

The chain couples TRBV27 to TRBJ2-5; no clear D gene. V lost 0 bases and J lost 7, with 12 bases in between. Germline V gene data show CDR1 as MNHEY and CDR2 as SMNVEV (reference sequence). CDR3 size: 14 residues. CDR3 sequence (DNA): TGTGCCAGCAGTTTATCGAGCAGTGGACGGACCCAGTACTTC. This sequence encodes CASSLSSSGRTQYF.

The chain carries TRBV19 and TRBJ2-1; TRBD2 matches at 9 bases. Germline V gives CDR1 LNHDA, CDR2 SQIVND (reference sequence). V gave up 6 bases and J gave up 6 bases; unmatched junction bases: 6. The length of the CDR3 is 14 residues. CDR3 sequence (DNA): TGTGCCAGTAGACAAGCGGGGGGCACCAATGAGCAGTTCTTC. It is translated as CASRQAGGTNEQFF.

The chain recombines TRBV7-2 with TRBJ2-1; perhaps D is TRBD1 or TRBD2 (6 bases each). This CDR3 has 15 amino acids. Trimming stripped 6 bases from V and 0 bases from J, with 12 bases between. Germline V CDR1 and CDR2: SGHTA, FQGNSA. DNA for the CDR3: TGTGCCAGCAGGTCGGGGGCTAGCTCCTACAATGAGCAGTTCTTC. The encoded protein is CASRSGASSYNEQFF. The complete variable domain, with remaining parts taken from reference TRBV7-2 and TRBJ2-1, reads GAGVSQSPSNKVTEKGKDVELRCDPISGHTALYWYRQSLGQGLEFLIYFQGNSAPDKSGLPSDRFSAERTGGSVSTLTIQRTQQEDSAVYLCASRSGASSYNEQFFGPGTRLTVL.

The chain carries TRBV2 and TRBJ1-6, with 7 nucleotides matching TRBD1. From germline, CDR1 is SNHLY and CDR2 FYNNEI. The CDR3 is made up of 14 amino acids. J gave up 5 bases and V 6 bases, and 4 bases lay outside the gene matches. In nucleotides, the CDR3 is TGTGCCAGCAGCGCCGGGACAGATAATTCACCCCTCCACTTT. It is translated as CASSAGTDNSPLHF.

This chain uses TRBV18 with TRBJ1-1, with D hard to call. CDR1 and CDR2 from the germline V gene are KGHSH and LQKENI. The CDR3 is 13 amino acids. The V end was cut by 2 bases, the J end by 5 bases, with 9 bases between. In nucleotides, the CDR3 is TGTGCCAGCTCACCAGGGTATGGAACTGAAGCTTTCTTT. This gives the protein CASSPGYGTEAFF.

The J gene is TRBJ1-2, the V gene TRBV7-2, with D tentatively TRBD1 (5 bases). Trimming took off 5 bases at V and 0 bases at J, with 13 bases between the two ends. This CDR3 is 15 amino acids long. Germline V gene lookup returns CDR1 SGHTA and CDR2 FQGNSA. Here the CDR3 reads CASSPHRQPNYGYTF. In nucleotides, the CDR3 is TGTGCCAGCAGCCCCCACAGACAGCCTAACTATGGCTACACCTTC.

The CDR3: CASSVQGYSYEQYF. As DNA, the CDR3 is TGTGCCAGCAGCGTACAGGGATACTCCTACGAGCAGTACTTC. V usage is TRBV11-2 and J usage is TRBJ2-7; D may be TRBD1 (6 bases). Trimming took off 5 bases at V and 0 bases at J, with 11 bases between the two ends. The germline CDR1 and CDR2 sequences are SGHAT and FQNNGV. The CDR3 runs to 14 residues.

J is TRBJ1-1 and V is TRBV11-3; no firm D call. The CDR3 contains 12 residues. Trimming cost V 4 bases and J 1 base, with 4 bases left between them. The germline V gene encodes CDR1 SGHNT and CDR2 YENEEA. CDR3 region: CASSSQNTEAFF. The CDR3 DNA reads as TGTGCCAGCAGCTCCCAGAACACTGAAGCTTTCTTT. Drawing the rest from reference TRBV11-3 and TRBJ1-1, the complete variable domain is EAGVVQSPRYKIIEKKQPVAFWCNPISGHNTLYWYLQNLGQGPELLIRYENEEAVDDSQLPKDRFSAERLKGVDSTLKIQPAELGDSAVYLCASSSQNTEAFFGQGTRLTVV.

This clone is medium-sized (0.01 to 0.1%) by share. The chain links TRBV10-3 to TRBJ2-3; 9 nucleotides match TRBD2. V lost 6 bases, J lost 3 bases, and 4 bases stayed unmatched. The CDR3 runs 14 residues. Germline V gene lookup returns CDR1 ENHRY and CDR2 SYGVKD. The CDR3 reads CAISSSGATDTQYF. For the CDR3, the DNA is TGTGCCATCAGCTCTAGCGGGGCGACAGATACGCAGTATTTT.

The chain uses TRBV4-2 and TRBJ1-1, with D maybe TRBD1 (5 bases). The ends were cut back, 4 bases at V and 2 bases at J, with 17 bases in the middle. This CDR3 region has 16 residues. Per the germline V gene, CDR1 is LGHNA and CDR2 is YNFKEQ. The CDR3 region is CASSPPGLGPNTEAFF. Here the CDR3 DNA reads TGTGCCAGCAGCCCCCCGGGCTTGGGGCCAAACACTGAAGCTTTCTTT.

The V gene is TRBV7-9, the J gene TRBJ2-6; 9 bases fit TRBD1. The CDR3 has 17 residues. Per the germline V gene, CDR1 is SEHNR and CDR2 is FQNEAQ (reference sequence). V lost 4 bases and J lost 2; bases outside the gene matches: 6. CDR3: CASSSGTGKTGANVLTF. CDR3 nucleotide sequence: TGTGCCAGCAGCTCCGGGACAGGGAAGACTGGGGCCAACGTCCTGACTTTC.

This sequence joins TRBV6-1 and TRBJ1-2; possibly TRBD1 for D (6 bases). Germline V gene data show CDR1 as MNHNS and CDR2 as SASEGT. The length of the CDR3 is 15 residues. V was clipped by 3 bases and J by 0 bases, with 11 bases between them. The CDR3 loop reads CASSEGGWTNYGYTF. The CDR3 DNA reads as TGTGCCAGCAGTGAGGGGGGCTGGACTAACTATGGCTACACCTTC.

CDR3 in amino acids: CAISESARALGHYGYTF. The CDR3 nucleotides are TGTGCCATCAGTGAGTCGGCCAGGGCCCTAGGGCACTATGGCTACACCTTC. V gene TRBV10-3 combines with J gene TRBJ1-2, with D possibly matching TRBD1 (5 bases). The V gene's germline CDR1 is ENHRY and CDR2 SYGVKD. The CDR3 is 17 amino acids. V was trimmed by 0 bases and J by 3 bases, leaving 17 bases between them.

This clone came up once. The chain carries TRBV18 and TRBJ2-1; perhaps TRBD1 as D (5 bases). This CDR3 is built from 16 residues. Trimming cost V 1 base and J 0 bases, with 10 bases left between them. Germline values: CDR1 KGHSH, CDR2 LQKENI. For the CDR3, the DNA is TGTGCCAGCTCACCACAAGGGGTTCTCTCCTACAATGAGCAGTTCTTC. Its translation: CASSPQGVLSYNEQFF.

This chain links TRBV27 with TRBJ1-2, with D possibly matching TRBD1 (5 bases). Germline V CDR1 and CDR2: MNHEY, SMNVEV (reference sequence). The CDR3 covers 14 residues. V lost 4 bases and J 1 base, leaving 10 bases between the germline ends. In DNA, the CDR3 is TGTGCCAGCAGTTGGGACGGACGTAACTATGGCTACACCTTC. It is translated as CASSWDGRNYGYTF.

The genes are TRBV19 and TRBJ1-2; D gene uncertain. The CDR3 consists of 14 residues. Trimming cost V 7 bases and J 0 bases, with 12 bases left between them. Germline values: CDR1 LNHDA, CDR2 SQIVND (reference sequence). The DNA of the CDR3 is TGTGCCAGTATGGGTGGCCTCTCTAACTATGGCTACACCTTC. This gives the protein CASMGGLSNYGYTF.

This chain links TRBV2 with TRBJ1-1; 9 bases agree with TRBD1. Germline trimming cut 6 bases from V and 5 bases from J; bases unmatched to any gene: 7. The CDR3 runs 14 residues. Germline CDR1 and CDR2: SNHLY and FYNNEI. Written as DNA, the CDR3 is TGTGCCAGCAGATCGAGACAGGGGGAAACTGAAGCTTTCTTT. Its protein is CASRSRQGETEAFF.

V is TRBV7-2 and J is TRBJ2-5, with TRBD2 as a possible D gene (7 bases). The CDR3 contains 17 residues. Between the trimmed V and J ends, which lost 5 bases and 5 bases, there was a span of 24 bases. Germline V CDR1 and CDR2: SGHTA, FQGNSA. The CDR3 DNA reads TGTGCCAGCAGCCCAATAGTGGGGGGGCGGGATAAGGAGACCCAGTACTTC. Translating gives CASSPIVGGRDKETQYF.

V and J are TRBV5-1 and TRBJ1-2, with unresolved D. The V gene's germline CDR1 is SGHRS and CDR2 YFSETQ. Trimming took 4 bases from V and 2 from J, leaving 9 bases between them. This CDR3 contains 13 residues. CDR3 residues: CASSPRINYGYTF. DNA for the CDR3: TGCGCCAGCAGCCCCAGGATCAACTATGGCTACACCTTC.